These 11 T cell receptor beta chains came from one sample sequenced in a study of T-cell memory formation after mild COVID-19. In TCRdb, the 5' RACE reads were re-called with MiXCR into one record per CDR3 protein. The sample holds approximately 490,000 distinct CDR3 sequences; around 20% are singletons and the top ten take 9.5% to 15%. Sequenced sample: PBMCs or a T cell subset sorted from them (not recorded which). The receptors derive from an adult woman who had mild COVID-19 (a few samples of this study predate the infection). Cell type and time point are not known.

The chain uses TRBV12-3 or TRBV12-4 and TRBJ1-1, with D maybe TRBD1 (5 bases). The germline V and J ends were trimmed by 7 bases and 6 bases, with 15 bases remaining between them. This CDR3 comprises 13 residues. The CDR3 reads CASTVGEGSEAFF. In DNA form, the CDR3 reads TGTGCCAGCACCGTAGGGGAGGGCTCTGAAGCTTTCTTT.

V and J are TRBV3-1 and TRBJ2-1; 13 nucleotides match TRBD2. Germline CDR1 and CDR2: LGHDT and YNNKEL (reference sequence). This CDR3 has 14 residues. The J segment lost 8 bases and the V segment lost 5 bases, leaving 3 bases of the junction unmatched. The CDR3 reads CASSVLAGGYEQFF. Here the CDR3 DNA reads TGTGCCAGCAGCGTACTAGCGGGAGGGTATGAGCAGTTCTTC.

The chain is built from TRBV12-3 or TRBV12-4 and TRBJ1-1; 7 nucleotides align to TRBD1. This CDR3 is 17 amino acids long. Unmatched junction bases numbered 18, after V lost 7 bases and J lost 4 bases. CDR3: CASNPWGDRVGATEAFF. The CDR3 bases are TGTGCCAGCAACCCGTGGGGTGACAGGGTAGGCGCCACTGAAGCTTTCTTT.

This clonotype was seen only a few times. This rearrangement joins TRBV15 to TRBJ2-1; TRBD2 aligns across 9 bases. This CDR3 contains 16 residues. J lost 3 bases, V lost 3 bases, and 6 bases had no gene match. The germline CDR1 and CDR2 sequences are LNHNV and YYDKDF (reference sequence). The DNA for the CDR3 is TGTGCCACCAGCAGTCTTAGCGGGGGACTCTACAATGAGCAGTTCTTC. Its translation is CATSSLSGGLYNEQFF. Using reference TRBV15 and TRBJ2-1 for the parts outside the CDR3, the full variable domain is DAMVIQNPRYQVTQFGKPVTLSCSQTLNHNVMYWYQQKSSQAPKLLFHYYDKDFNNEADTPDNFQSRRPNTSFCFLDIRSPGLGDTAMYLCATSSLSGGLYNEQFFGPGTRLTVL.

This clonotype has just one count. The chain recombines TRBV2 with TRBJ2-1, with TRBD1 matching 7 bases. V trimming: 6 bases; J trimming: 3 bases; junction bases outside the gene matches: 20. CDR3 length: 19 residues. Germline values: CDR1 SNHLY, CDR2 FYNNEI. The CDR3 nucleotides read TGTGCCAGCAGCGAACCGACAGGGATACCCAACCTTTTCTACAATGAGCAGTTCTTC. Protein sequence: CASSEPTGIPNLFYNEQFF.

The DNA for the CDR3 is TGTGCCAGCAGTTTCAGCGTTGACAGGACGCACTACACCTTC. Translation gives CASSFSVDRTHYTF. The chain is built from TRBV12-3 or TRBV12-4 and TRBJ1-2; the D gene is possibly TRBD1 (6 bases). V lost 3 bases and J 10 bases, leaving 18 bases between the germline ends. The CDR3 covers 14 residues.

This clonotype was seen repeatedly, ten times or more. The chain recombines TRBV10-3 with TRBJ2-1; D is possibly TRBD2 (5 bases). Trimming stripped 6 bases from V and 14 bases from J, with 17 bases between. CDR1 and CDR2 (germline): ENHRY, SYGVKD. The length of the CDR3 is 12 residues. The CDR3 DNA sequence: TGTGCCATCAGGACTGCGAGTTGGGAGAAGTTCTTC. It yields the protein CAIRTASWEKFF.

This clonotype was recorded once. The chain joins TRBV18 to TRBJ1-1; tentative D call: TRBD1 (6 bases). The CDR3 extends over 13 amino acids. The ends were cut back, 2 bases at V and 5 bases at J, with 9 bases in the middle. Per germline, CDR1 KGHSH and CDR2 LQKENI. CDR3 sequence reads: CASSPGQRTEAFF. As DNA, the CDR3 is TGTGCCAGCTCACCAGGACAGAGGACTGAAGCTTTCTTT.

This rearrangement joins TRBV6-5 to TRBJ2-6; D is uncertain. V lost 4 bases and J 4 bases, leaving 14 bases between the germline ends. The CDR3 contains 16 residues. Germline lookup yields CDR1 MNHEY and CDR2 SVGAGI. The CDR3 here is CASSSTMMGGANVLTF. The CDR3 bases are TGTGCCAGCAGTTCGACAATGATGGGAGGGGCCAACGTCCTGACTTTC.

The rearrangement joins TRBV7-9 to TRBJ1-1; tentative D call: TRBD1 (5 bases). V was cut by 5 bases and J by 8 bases, with 36 bases left in between. CDR3 size: 20 residues. Germline CDR1 is SEHNR and CDR2 is FQNEAQ (reference sequence). For the CDR3, the DNA is TGTGCCAGCAGCCATTTCCGCAGAGGGGTCTTAACCGCCCAAGGAGACGAAGCTTTCTTT. Amino acid sequence: CASSHFRRGVLTAQGDEAFF.

This clonotype has more than one count but fewer than ten. The rearrangement links TRBV11-2 to TRBJ2-2, with D possibly matching TRBD2 (6 bases). The CDR3 sequence is 15 residues long. Germline V lookup: CDR1 SGHAT, CDR2 FQNNGV. The V and J ends lost 6 bases and 1 base respectively, with 12 bases between them. The CDR3 coding sequence is TGTGCCAGCAGGCTCCCCGGGAGGAACACCGGGGAGCTGTTTTTT. Amino acid sequence: CASRLPGRNTGELFF.